The clone carrying this T cell receptor (beta chain) has at least ten counts. This record belongs to a study of neurological immune-mediated disorders. TCRdb itself ran the 5' RACE reads through MiXCR, one entry per CDR3 protein. The sample contains about 62,000 distinct CDR3 sequences, about 4% of which appear only once. Sequenced sample: PBMCs. The sequence derives from a woman aged 45 to 65 with multiple sclerosis.

This CDR3 reads CASSESAGGETDTQYF. The DNA of the CDR3 is TGTGCCAGCAGCGAATCCGCAGGGGGGGAAACAGATACGCAGTATTTT. This chain links TRBV27 with TRBJ2-3; D possibly matches TRBD1 or TRBD2 (7 bases each). Germline lookup yields CDR1 MNHEY and CDR2 SMNVEV (reference sequence). CDR3 size: 16 residues. V dropped 6 bases and J dropped 3 bases, with 19 bases sitting between them.